Listed below are T cell receptor beta chains from one sample, sequenced in a study of cytomegalovirus exposure and HLA in healthy donors. TCRdb's table, derived via immunoSEQ multiplex PCR, lists solely in-frame clones and lacks some. The repertoire consists of about 190,000 clones, with around 78% occurring once and the leading ten covering 13% to 15%. Input material: PBMCs. All receptors come from a woman between 25 and 40 years old in good health and CMV-seropositive. Both conserved end residues are part of each CDR3. The D gene is left open where the match is weak. The listing skips clone size in some rows; elsewhere it reads once, few, many or a size class.

clone size | D gene | J gene | V gene | CDR3 DNA | CDR3 protein
. | TRBD2 | TRBJ2-7 | TRBV6-1 | TGTGCCAGCAGTGAAGAAGAGAATAGCGGGGCCTACGAGCAGTACTTC | CASSEEENSGAYEQYF
. | TRBD1 | TRBJ2-3 | TRBV28 | TGTGCCAGCAGTTTGAGGACAGGGTTAGATACGCAGTATTTT | CASSLRTGLDTQYF
. | TRBD1 | TRBJ1-5 | TRBV6-6 | TGTGCCAGCAGACCCCTTCGGGCAGGGGGCGGACAGCCCCAGCATTTT | CASRPLRAGGGQPQHF
. | . | TRBJ2-7 | TRBV30 | TGTGCCTATGACAACTCCTACGAGCAGTACTTC | CAYDNSYEQYF
. | . | TRBJ2-5 | TRBV30 | TGTGCCTGGAGCTCTGAAAGGAGGGAGACCCAGTACTTC | CAWSSERRETQYF
few | . | TRBJ1-1 | TRBV4-1 | TGCGCCAGCAGCCGGGAGGGACATGGGGACACTGAAGCTTTCTTT | CASSREGHGDTEAFF
. | . | TRBJ1-5 | TRBV28 | TGTGCCAGCAGTTTATTTGCGCAAATTAGCAATCAGCCCCAGCATTTT | CASSLFAQISNQPQHF
. | TRBD1 | TRBJ2-5 | TRBV28 | TGTGCCAGCACCAGGGGGCGACAGCTCTGGGGTGAGACCCAGTACTTC | CASTRGRQLWGETQYF
once | TRBD1 | TRBJ1-2 | TRBV28 | TGTGCCAGCAGCCCGAGGAGGGGGCCGCCTGGACGGGTAAGGTGGGGCTACACCTTC | CASSPRRGPPGRVRWGYTF
. | TRBD1 | TRBJ1-1 | TRBV4-1 | TGCGCCAGCAGCCGGGGACAGGGAATGAACACTGAAGCTTTCTTT | CASSRGQGMNTEAFF
. | TRBD1 | TRBJ2-7 | TRBV30 | TGTGCCTGGAGTTCAATCCGGACAGGCGACGAGCAGTACTTC | CAWSSIRTGDEQYF
. | . | TRBJ2-1 | TRBV27 | TGTGCCAGCAGTTTTCCCAACCCTCCCGATGGCGGGATATACAATGAGCAGTTCTTC | CASSFPNPPDGGIYNEQFF
. | . | TRBJ2-5 | TRBV9 | TGTGCCAGCAGCGGCCGGGACACGGTGGAGACCCAGTACTTC | CASSGRDTVETQYF
once | . | TRBJ1-1 | TRBV25-1 | TGTGCCAGCACCCCCGGGAACACTGAAGCTTTCTTT | CASTPGNTEAFF
. | . | TRBJ1-1 | TRBV7-2 | TGTGCCAGCAGCATTCGACAGATCACTGAAGCTTTCTTT | CASSIRQITEAFF
. | . | TRBJ1-1 | TRBV7-2 | TGTGCCAGCAGCTCCACAGGGTTTGAAGCTTTCTTT | CASSSTGFEAFF
. | TRBD1 | TRBJ1-5 | TRBV19 | TGTGCCAGTATGACCGGGACAGGGGTCTATAGCAATCAGCCCCAGCATTTT | CASMTGTGVYSNQPQHF
. | . | TRBJ1-1 | TRBV7-3 | TGTGCCAGCAGCTTAATCGAGAGCACTGAAGCTTTCTTT | CASSLIESTEAFF
. | TRBD2 | TRBJ2-7 | TRBV30 | TGTGCCTGGAGTCCGGGACTAGCGGGGTTAGAGCAGTACTTC | CAWSPGLAGLEQYF
. | . | TRBJ1-1 | TRBV29-1 | TGCAGCGCCAGGGCGATTCCCGCAACGTACGCTTTCTTT | CSARAIPATYAFF
. | . | TRBJ1-1 | TRBV9 | TGTGCCAGCAGCCATGGACAGCAAACCACTGAAGCTTTCTTT | CASSHGQQTTEAFF
. | TRBD2 | TRBJ2-3 | TRBV4-1 | TGCGCCAGCAGCCTCTCTTCCGGGGGGGAGGATACGCAGTATTTT | CASSLSSGGEDTQYF
once | TRBD1 | TRBJ2-7 | TRBV9 | TGTGCCAGCAGCGTAGCAGACAGGGGGTACGAGCAGTACTTC | CASSVADRGYEQYF
. | TRBD1 | TRBJ1-5 | TRBV4-1 | TGCGCCAGCAGCCGAGACAGGGGCCAGCCCCAGCATTTT | CASSRDRGQPQHF
. | . | TRBJ2-2 | TRBV30 | TGTGCCTCCTCAGGCAGGGGGAGGTTTATCGGGGAGCTGTTTTTT | CASSGRGRFIGELFF
once | TRBD2 | TRBJ2-3 | TRBV5-1 | TGCGCCAGCAGCTCGGGACTAGCGGTAGATACGCAGTATTTT | CASSSGLAVDTQYF
. | . | TRBJ2-3 | TRBV4-1 | TGCGCCAGCAGCCATGACGAGGACTGGAGCACAGATACGCAGTATTTT | CASSHDEDWSTDTQYF
. | . | TRBJ1-1 | TRBV5-4 | TGTGCCAGCAGCTTGGAGCCGATGAACACTGAAGCTTTCTTT | CASSLEPMNTEAFF
. | . | TRBJ2-2 | TRBV5-1 | TGCGCCAGCAGCTTGGACCAGGGAAACACCGGGGAGCTGTTTTTT | CASSLDQGNTGELFF
. | . | TRBJ1-1 | TRBV10-3 | TGTGCCATCAGTGAAGGTGGGGGAGGGTTGAACACTGAAGCTTTCTTT | CAISEGGGGLNTEAFF
. | TRBD1 | TRBJ2-1 | TRBV11-2 | TGTGCCAGCAGCTTACGGAGTCCCAGGGGGCTCTACAATGAGCAGTTCTTC | CASSLRSPRGLYNEQFF
. | TRBD1 | TRBJ2-5 | TRBV7-3 | TGTGCCAGCAGCCGTACGGACAGGGCAGGAGAGACCCAGTACTTC | CASSRTDRAGETQYF
. | TRBD1 | TRBJ2-4 | TRBV10-3 | TGTGCCATCAGTGCCAGTCTCCGGGACAGGGGAAACATTCAGTACTTC | CAISASLRDRGNIQYF
. | TRBD1 | TRBJ1-2 | TRBV5-1 | TGCGCCAGCAGCTTGGCCGACAGGGGGGCCCTCTATGGCTACACCTTC | CASSLADRGALYGYTF
. | . | TRBJ1-1 | TRBV9 | TGTGCCAGCAGCGTACGTGGCGGCGGCCAACTAGAAGCTTTCTTT | CASSVRGGGQLEAFF
. | TRBD2 | TRBJ2-1 | TRBV28 | TGTGCCAGCAGTTCAGAGGCCCCTAGCGGGAGCTCCTACAATGAGCAGTTCTTC | CASSSEAPSGSSYNEQFF
. | . | TRBJ1-4 | TRBV28 | TGTGCCAGCAGTTCGTGGACAGAAGCAACTAATGAAAAACTGTTTTTT | CASSSWTEATNEKLFF
. | TRBD1 | TRBJ2-5 | TRBV28 | TGTGCCAGCAGTTCATCGTCCTACAGGGGGCAAGAGACCCAGTACTTC | CASSSSSYRGQETQYF
. | TRBD2 | TRBJ2-7 | TRBV4-1 | TGCGCCAGCAGCCCGAGCGGGAGGGCCCCCAACGAGCAGTACTTC | CASSPSGRAPNEQYF
. | TRBD1 | TRBJ2-7 | TRBV11-1 | TGTGCCAGCAGCCAGGACAGGCACTACGAGCAGTACTTC | CASSQDRHYEQYF
once | TRBD1 | TRBJ1-2 | TRBV2 | TGTGCCAGCAGCCGGGACAGGGGTCAAGGCTACACCTTC | CASSRDRGQGYTF
. | TRBD1 | TRBJ1-5 | TRBV28 | TGTGCCAGCAGCCTTGGACAGGGGAGGAATCAGCCCCAGCATTTT | CASSLGQGRNQPQHF
. | . | TRBJ1-1 | TRBV5-8 | TGTGCCAGCAGCACTTTTAGGGGGTGGCTCACTGAAGCTTTCTTT | CASSTFRGWLTEAFF
few | TRBD2 | TRBJ2-2 | TRBV18 | TGTGCCAGCTCTCGGACTAGATCCACCGGGGAGCTGTTTTTT | CASSRTRSTGELFF
. | . | TRBJ1-3 | TRBV10-3 | TGTGCCATCAAAGAACTGAGCTCTGGAAACACCATATATTTT | CAIKELSSGNTIYF
. | TRBD1 | TRBJ2-7 | TRBV9 | TGTGCCAGCAGCGCGGACAGGGGAGGTTACGAGCAGTACTTC | CASSADRGGYEQYF
. | . | TRBJ2-7 | TRBV6-1 | TGTGCCAGCAGGCTCCTACAGGGTTTCTCCTACGAGCAGTACTTC | CASRLLQGFSYEQYF
. | TRBD1 | TRBJ1-1 | TRBV2 | TGTGCCAGCAGTGAACGGGACAGCTCTACGGGGACTGAAGCTTTCTTT | CASSERDSSTGTEAFF
. | . | TRBJ1-3 | TRBV15 | TGTGCCACCGGGAGGGCAGGGCCTGGAAACACCATATATTTT | CATGRAGPGNTIYF
. | TRBD2 | TRBJ2-3 | TRBV30 | TGTGCCTGGAGTGTAGGTAGCGGGGGACCCAGAGATACGCAGTATTTT | CAWSVGSGGPRDTQYF
. | . | TRBJ1-2 | TRBV10-3 | TGTGCCATCAGTGAGTCTTTTCGGGGTCGGACGAATTATGGCTACACCTTC | CAISESFRGRTNYGYTF
once | TRBD2 | TRBJ2-1 | TRBV7-8 | TGTGCCAGCCGCCGCGTTCGGGACCGCGGGACTAGCGGGTCCAATGAGCAGTTCTTC | CASRRVRDRGTSGSNEQFF
. | . | TRBJ2-7 | TRBV29-1 | TGCAGCGCGGGTGGGCTAGCTTTGTACGAGCAGTACTTC | CSAGGLALYEQYF
few | TRBD1 | TRBJ2-3 | TRBV5-6 | TGTGCCAGCAGCCCAGGGGGCCCAGATACGCAGTATTTT | CASSPGGPDTQYF
few | . | TRBJ1-1 | TRBV10-1 | TGCGCCAGCAGTAGACAGGTTGCCACTGAAGCTTTCTTT | CASSRQVATEAFF
. | TRBD1 | TRBJ1-5 | TRBV6-5 | TGTGCCAGCAGTCACCCAGGGGGACAGCCCCAGCATTTT | CASSHPGGQPQHF
. | TRBD2 | TRBJ2-3 | TRBV13 | TGTGCCAGCAGCCCACCTCTTTGGGGGGGGGTCCGCACAGATACGCAGTATTTT | CASSPPLWGGVRTDTQYF
. | TRBD1 | TRBJ1-1 | TRBV5-4 | TGTGCCAGCAGCCGTAAGACAGGGGTGAACACTGAAGCTTTCTTT | CASSRKTGVNTEAFF